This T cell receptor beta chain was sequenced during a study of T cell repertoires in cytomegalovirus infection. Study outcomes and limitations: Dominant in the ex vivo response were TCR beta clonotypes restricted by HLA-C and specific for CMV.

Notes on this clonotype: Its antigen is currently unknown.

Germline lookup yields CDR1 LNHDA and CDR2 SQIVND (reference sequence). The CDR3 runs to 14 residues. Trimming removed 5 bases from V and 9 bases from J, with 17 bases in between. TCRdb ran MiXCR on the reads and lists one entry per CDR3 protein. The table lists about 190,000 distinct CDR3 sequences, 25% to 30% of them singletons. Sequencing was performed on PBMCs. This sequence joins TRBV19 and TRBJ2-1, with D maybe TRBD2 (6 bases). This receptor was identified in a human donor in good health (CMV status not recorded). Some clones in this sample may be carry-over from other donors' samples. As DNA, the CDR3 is TGTGCCAGTAGTCCCGCCGGAGGGTCGGGTGAGCAGTTCTTC. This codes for CASSPAGGSGEQFF. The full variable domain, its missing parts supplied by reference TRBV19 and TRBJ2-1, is DGGITQSPKYLFRKEGQNVTLSCEQNLNHDAMYWYRQDPGQGLRLIYYSQIVNDFQKGDIAEGYSVSREKKESFPLTVTSAQKNPTAFYLCASSPAGGSGEQFFGPGTRLTVL.